In its sample, the clone carrying this T cell receptor beta chain was seen many times. The sample is drawn from a study of cytomegalovirus exposure and HLA in healthy donors. This CDR3 is 13 amino acids long. CDR1 MNHEY and CDR2 SVGAGI come from the germline V gene. J was trimmed by 6 bases and V by 4 bases; bases with no gene match: 2. The assay was immunoSEQ multiplex PCR, and TCRdb's table has in-frame clones only and misses some. The data hold 190,000 or so clones, with 84% observed a single time. Input material: PBMCs. The source of this sequence is a woman younger than 45 in good health and CMV-seropositive. This rearrangement joins TRBV6-5 to TRBJ2-2; 7 positions agree with TRBD1. CDR3 sequence reads: CASSSTGPGELFF. CDR3 nucleotide sequence: TGTGCCAGCAGTTCGACAGGGCCCGGGGAGCTGTTTTTT.